This T cell receptor (beta chain) stems from a study of cytomegalovirus exposure and HLA in healthy donors. Study-level results: While the bulk of TCR sequences proved rare, some public TCRs turned up in many donors. First-cohort TCR clusters were later found to tend to co-occur in the 120 or so validation repertoires. Confirmation was obtained in vitro that three CMV-associated chains are specific for CMV antigens.

Comment on this clone: What it binds is not known.

The germline V gene encodes CDR1 KGHSY and CDR2 FQNENV. This CDR3 has 14 amino acids. V lost 0 bases to trimming and J lost 2 bases, with 7 bases between them. Sequencing used immunoSEQ multiplex PCR; TCRdb keeps in-frame clones, though not all of them. The data contain 110,000 to 150,000 clones, approximately 86% of them seen just once; the ten biggest clones take up 7.9%. From the approximately 120-subject validation cohort, which was separate from the approximately 670-subject first cohort, the donors were drawn. What was sequenced was PBMCs. The source of this sequence is a woman younger than 35 in good health and CMV-seropositive. The V gene is TRBV16, the J gene TRBJ1-2, with D perhaps TRBD1 (5 bases). Here the CDR3 DNA reads TGTGCCAGCAGCCAATCGACAGTAAACTATGGCTACACCTTC. This codes for CASSQSTVNYGYTF. Full variable domain (missing parts from reference TRBV16 and TRBJ1-2): GEEVAQTPKHLVRGEGQKAKLYCAPIKGHSYVFWYQQVLKNEFKFLISFQNENVFDETGMPKERFSAKCLPNSPCSLEIQATKLEDSAVYFCASSQSTVNYGYTFGSGTRLTVV.